This T cell receptor (beta chain) derives from a study of OX40 agonist ivuxolimab in advanced cancers. Study summary: Every patient in dose escalation had hepatocellular carcinoma, melanoma, renal cell or head and neck cancer.

Overall study results and limits: Averaged across samples, CD8+ T cells carried more expanded clones than CD4+ did.

Some clones are missing from TCRdb's copy, which holds only in-frame ones; the method was immunoSEQ multiplex PCR. The repertoire includes tens of thousands of clones, about 88% of them detected once, and roughly an eighth sits in the top ten. A word on this clone: What it recognizes is unknown.

The CDR3 spans 14 residues. The germline V and J ends were trimmed by 0 bases and 10 bases, with 13 bases remaining between them. Germline lookup yields CDR1 MGHRA and CDR2 YSYEKL. Here the sequenced sample was CD4+ or CD8+ T cells sorted from blood, taken in a trial of the OX40 agonist ivuxolimab. The TCR originated in an adult with an advanced solid tumor such as melanoma, head and neck, liver or kidney cancer. The chain joins TRBV4-1 to TRBJ2-1; D is uncertain. CDR3 loop: CASSQDRTTREQFF. CDR3 bases: TGCGCCAGCAGCCAAGATCGCACTACACGAGAGCAGTTCTTC.